The T cell receptor beta chain described here comes from a study of shared clonotypes between healthy human individuals. Points from the study as a whole: For naive CD4 cells, approximately 4.7% of clonotypes were shared across a handful of donors. An anticipated effect of sequencing depth on clonotype sharing among donors was recognized. Larger estimated richness was generally recorded for naive subsets relative to memory subsets.

Authors' data handling: As immunoSEQ supplied junction-only sequences (without quality scores), filtering differed. TCRdb's table, derived via immunoSEQ multiplex PCR, lists solely in-frame clones and lacks some. D and trimming were read from the DNA, whereas the V and J calls and clone size are those reported in that table. The sample holds 2 million to 2.5 million clones, 85% to 95% seen once. CDR1 is MNHNS and CDR2 is SASEGT in the germline V gene. The CDR3 loop spans 11 amino acids. Trimming took 7 bases from V and 4 from J, leaving 5 bases between them. With regard to this clone: What it binds is not known. The same CDR3 is also encoded by other DNA sequences in this sample.

Material: naive CD4+ T cells from PBMCs. Subset of the sample: CD45RA+ positively selected. This chain uses TRBV6-1 with TRBJ1-5, with D uncertain. This TCR was recovered from a man aged 18-30 years in good health. Some clones in this sample may be carry-over from other donors' samples. Here the CDR3 reads CASKGNQPQHF. CDR3 in DNA: TGTGCCAGCAAGGGAAATCAGCCCCAGCATTTT.